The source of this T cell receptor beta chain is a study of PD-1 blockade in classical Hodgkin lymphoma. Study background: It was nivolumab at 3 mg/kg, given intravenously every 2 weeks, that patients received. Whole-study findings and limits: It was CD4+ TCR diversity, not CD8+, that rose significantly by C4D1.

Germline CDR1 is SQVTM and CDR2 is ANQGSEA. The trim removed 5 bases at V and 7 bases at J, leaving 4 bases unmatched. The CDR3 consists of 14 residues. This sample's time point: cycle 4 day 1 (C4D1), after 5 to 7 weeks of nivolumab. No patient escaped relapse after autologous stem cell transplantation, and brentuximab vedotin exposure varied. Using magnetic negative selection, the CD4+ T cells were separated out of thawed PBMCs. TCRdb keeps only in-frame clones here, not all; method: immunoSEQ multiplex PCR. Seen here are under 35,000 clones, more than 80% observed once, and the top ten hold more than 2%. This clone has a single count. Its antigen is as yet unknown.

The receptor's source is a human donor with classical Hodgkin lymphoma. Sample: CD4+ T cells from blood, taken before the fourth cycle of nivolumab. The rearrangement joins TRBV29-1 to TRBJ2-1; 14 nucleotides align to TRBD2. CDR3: CSVTGTSGRNEQFF. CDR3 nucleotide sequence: TGCAGCGTTACCGGGACTAGCGGGAGAAATGAGCAGTTCTTC.